This TCR beta chain was captured in a study of blood T cell repertoires in COVID-19 (dated by TCRdb to the early 2020s). In the study overall: Samples from collaborators originated in the United States, Italy and Spain and spanned both the acute and convalescent phases of COVID-19. Samples were obtained from the ongoing ImmuneRACE study (first 160 participants) and from over 1,000 subjects provided by 6 global collaborators. Where available, HLA class I and class II types were taken from metadata supplied by the sample provider and were not determined by assay-based typing. The material from the prospective study consisted of cDNA or gDNA derived from T cells, B-cell-depleted T cells, or PBMCs. The repertoires were released in a freely available public database meant as a resource for research on the immune response to SARS-CoV-2. The dataset comprised deeply sampled blood TCRbeta repertoires from subjects exposed to, actively infected with, or recovered from COVID-19. Nearly every sample came with metadata listing a de-identified subject ID, COVID-19 status, age in years and sex.

Note on this clone: Its antigen remains unidentified. No much larger clone exists at a distance of one base, and base qualities are not known.

Participants in the prospective study were enrolled through a virtual design, were aged roughly 18 to 90 years, and lived in 24 United States geographic areas. To assign participants to cohorts, the prospective study relied on clinical history that participants themselves reported in a screening survey and a study questionnaire. For ImmuneRACE Cohort 3, a participant was defined as recovered based on two consecutive negative NP/OP PCR tests, clearance by a healthcare professional, or resolution of symptoms. In the prospective study, whole blood, serum and a nasopharyngeal or oropharyngeal swab were collected from each participant by mobile phlebotomists. Additional blood draws and questionnaires over an approximately two-month period could optionally be provided by prospective study participants. Before DNA extraction, blood samples from the prospective study were shipped at room temperature or frozen.

General conclusions and limits of the study: Clinical and demographic metadata were provided uncurated, with the amount varying by source and participant.

At the junction V is shortened by 1 base and J by 11 bases; bases outside the gene matches: 3. The cysteine opens and the phenylalanine closes a CDR3 of 12 amino acids. Only the CDR3 DNA is retained, 36 bases long and in frame from the first base. The CDR1 and CDR2 encoded by the germline V gene are SNHLY and FYNNEI. The immunoSEQ Assay, a bias-controlled multiplex PCR, was used to amplify TCRbeta CDR3 regions from genomic DNA. In the source study's methods: Nucleated cell counts per sample were estimated from amplification of reference gene primers within the assay. To quantify the absolute abundance of each unique TCRbeta CDR3 rearrangement, sequence reads were collapsed and filtered. For each sample, productive Simpson clonality was calculated as the square root of Simpson's diversity index over productive rearrangements. In its TCRdb copy, this immuneACCESS table keeps in-frame sequences only and misses some clones. Where compared with another copy, unresolved V genes explain less than half of these, and the others have no known cause. V and J calls and clone size are as listed in that table; D and trimming were resolved from the DNA. This sample is represented by more than 150,000 clones; about 78% of them were singletons. The ten largest account for around 16% of the sample.

The chain is made from TRBV2 and TRBJ2-7; 9 of the junction bases match TRBD1. The material sequenced was PBMCs or T cells enriched from blood (not recorded which). This TCR came from a woman in her forties or fifties who had recovered from COVID-19. The DNA is as follows: TGTGCCAGCAGTGAAGGGGACAGGGTGGAGTACTTC. It encodes CASSEGDRVEYF.